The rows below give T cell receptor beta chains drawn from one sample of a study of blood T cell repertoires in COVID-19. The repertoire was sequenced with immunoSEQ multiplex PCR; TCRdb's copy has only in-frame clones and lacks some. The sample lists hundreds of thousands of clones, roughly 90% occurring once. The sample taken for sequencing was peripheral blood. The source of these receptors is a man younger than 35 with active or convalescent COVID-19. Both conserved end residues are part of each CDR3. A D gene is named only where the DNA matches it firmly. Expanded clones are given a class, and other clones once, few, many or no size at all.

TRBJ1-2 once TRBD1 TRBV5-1 CASSPARGPVGGYTF TGCGCCAGCAGCCCTGCGAGGGGGCCTGTGGGTGGCTACACCTTC
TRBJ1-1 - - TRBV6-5 CASNYLKGRTEAFF TGTGCCAGCAATTACCTAAAGGGGCGCACTGAAGCTTTCTTT
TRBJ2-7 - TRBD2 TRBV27 CASSTLAGSVYEQYF TGTGCCAGCAGCACCCTAGCGGGAAGTGTCTACGAGCAGTACTTC
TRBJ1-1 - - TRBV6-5 CASSYRGSDTEAFF TGTGCCAGCAGTTACAGGGGATCGGACACTGAAGCTTTCTTT
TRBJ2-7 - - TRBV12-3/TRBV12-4 CASSLFIQGKQYF TGTGCCAGCAGTTTATTTATCCAGGGGAAGCAGTACTTC
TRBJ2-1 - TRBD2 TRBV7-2 CASSLGRGAFEQFF TGTGCCAGCAGCTTAGGGCGGGGGGCATTTGAGCAGTTCTTC
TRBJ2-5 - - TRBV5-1 CASSPTSQETQYF TGCGCCAGCAGCCCGACTAGTCAAGAGACCCAGTACTTC
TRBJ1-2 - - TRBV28 CASRDGQNYGYTF TGTGCCAGCAGGGACGGACAAAACTATGGCTACACCTTC
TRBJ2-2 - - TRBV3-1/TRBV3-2 CASRRSEGRTGELFF TGTGCCAGCAGACGATCGGAGGGGCGGACCGGGGAGCTGTTTTTT
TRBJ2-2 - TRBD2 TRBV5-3 CARSLIEGLAGGLTGELFF TGTGCCAGAAGCTTGATCGAGGGCCTAGCGGGGGGCCTCACCGGGGAGCTGTTTTTT
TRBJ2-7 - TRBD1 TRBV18 CASSPTGGFQYEQYF TGTGCCAGCTCACCGACAGGGGGATTTCAGTACGAGCAGTACTTC
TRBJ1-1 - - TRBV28 CASSLRHPPAFF TGTGCCAGCAGTCTACGTCACCCGCCAGCTTTCTTT
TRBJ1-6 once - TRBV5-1 CASSLEESSYNSPLHF TGCGCCAGCAGCTTGGAGGAGAGCTCCTATAATTCACCCCTCCACTTT
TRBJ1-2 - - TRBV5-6 CASSLQGNSYGYTF TGTGCCAGCAGCTTGCAGGGGAATAGCTATGGCTACACCTTC
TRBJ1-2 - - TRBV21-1 CASSLWDRGLYGYTF TGTGCCAGCAGCCTCTGGGACAGGGGGCTCTATGGCTACACCTTC
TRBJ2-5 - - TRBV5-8 CASSLVDRKKETQYF TGTGCCAGCAGCTTGGTTGACAGAAAGAAAGAGACCCAGTACTTC
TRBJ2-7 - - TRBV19 CASSTGVSYEQYF TGTGCCAGTAGTACCGGAGTTTCCTACGAGCAGTACTTC
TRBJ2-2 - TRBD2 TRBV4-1 CASSQGSAGVDGELFF TGCGCCAGCAGCCAAGGTTCGGCGGGAGTGGACGGGGAGCTGTTTTTT
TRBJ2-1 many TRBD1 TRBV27 CASSLSTLAGGWVF TGTGCCAGCAGTTTATCGACTCTGGCAGGGGGTTGGGTCTTC
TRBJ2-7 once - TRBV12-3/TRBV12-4 CASSDSYYEQYF TGTGCCAGCAGCGACAGCTACTACGAGCAGTACTTC
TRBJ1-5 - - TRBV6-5 CASSLYGGGNQPQHF TGTGCCAGCAGTCTCTACGGGGGGGGGAATCAGCCCCAGCATTTT
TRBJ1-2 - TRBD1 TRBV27 CASSLSVQGFNYGYTF TGTGCCAGCAGTTTATCTGTACAGGGGTTTAACTATGGCTACACCTTC
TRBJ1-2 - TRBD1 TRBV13 CASSNDRVGYGYTF TGTGCCAGCAGCAACGACAGGGTGGGGTATGGCTACACCTTC
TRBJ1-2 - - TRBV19 CASSLDGLYGYTF TGTGCCAGTAGTTTGGACGGACTCTATGGCTACACCTTC
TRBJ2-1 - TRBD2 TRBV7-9 CASSSSETSGRAREQFF TGTGCCAGCAGCTCGTCGGAGACTAGCGGGAGGGCCAGGGAGCAGTTCTTC
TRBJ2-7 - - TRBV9 CASSVGGRGNEQYF TGTGCCAGCAGCGTTGGTGGGAGGGGGAACGAGCAGTACTTC
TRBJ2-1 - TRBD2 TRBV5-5 CASSLRGGQSSYNEQFF TGTGCCAGCAGCTTGCGCGGGGGGCAAAGCTCCTACAATGAGCAGTTCTTC
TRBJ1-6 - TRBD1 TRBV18 CASSPYVGQGNSPLHF TGTGCCAGCTCACCCTACGTGGGACAGGGCAATTCACCCCTCCACTTT
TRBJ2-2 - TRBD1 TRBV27 CASSSDRAGELFF TGTGCCAGCAGTTCGGACAGGGCCGGGGAGCTGTTTTTT
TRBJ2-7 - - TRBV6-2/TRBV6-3 CASSPRIHEQYF TGTGCCAGCAGTCCGAGAATCCACGAGCAGTACTTC
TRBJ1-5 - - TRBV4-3 CASSPLQGDQPQHF TGCGCCAGCAGCCCCTTACAGGGCGATCAGCCCCAGCATTTT
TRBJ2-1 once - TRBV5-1 CASSPSGGFSSYNEQFF TGCGCCAGCAGCCCAAGCGGAGGGTTTAGCTCCTACAATGAGCAGTTCTTC
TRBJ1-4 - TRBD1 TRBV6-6 CASSYGGTGDEKLFF TGTGCCAGCAGTTACGGAGGGACAGGGGATGAAAAACTGTTTTTT
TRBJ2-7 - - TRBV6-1 CASSEVGRTPYEQYF TGTGCCAGCAGTGAAGTTGGCCGCACCCCCTACGAGCAGTACTTC
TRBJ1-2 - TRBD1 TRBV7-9 CASSFVGTEYGYTF TGTGCCAGCAGCTTTGTCGGGACAGAATATGGCTACACCTTC
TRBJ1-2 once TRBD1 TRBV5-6 CASSLIRDRGLNGYTF TGTGCCAGCAGTTTGATCCGGGACAGGGGGCTTAATGGCTACACCTTC
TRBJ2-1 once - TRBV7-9 CASSYGLSATYNEQFF TGTGCCAGCAGTTATGGCCTTAGCGCTACCTACAATGAGCAGTTCTTC
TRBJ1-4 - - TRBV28 CASSSPRAFNEKLFF TGTGCCAGCAGTTCCCCCCGCGCTTTTAATGAAAAACTGTTTTTT
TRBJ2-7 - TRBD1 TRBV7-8 CASGSGQGVYEQYF TGTGCCAGCGGATCGGGACAGGGGGTCTACGAGCAGTACTTC